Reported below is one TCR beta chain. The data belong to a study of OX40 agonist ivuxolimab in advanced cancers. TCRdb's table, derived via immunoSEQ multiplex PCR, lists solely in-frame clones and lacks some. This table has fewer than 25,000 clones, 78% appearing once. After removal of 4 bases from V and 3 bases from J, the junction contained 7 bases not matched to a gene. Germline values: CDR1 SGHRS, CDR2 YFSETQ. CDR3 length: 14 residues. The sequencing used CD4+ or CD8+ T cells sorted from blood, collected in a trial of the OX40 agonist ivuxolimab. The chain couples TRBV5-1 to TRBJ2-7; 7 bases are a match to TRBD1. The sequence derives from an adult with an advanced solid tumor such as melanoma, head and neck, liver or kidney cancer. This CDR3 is CASSAGGDLYEQYF. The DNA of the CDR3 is TGCGCCAGCAGCGCAGGGGGTGACCTCTACGAGCAGTACTTC.